This TCR beta chain was retrieved from a study of blood T cell repertoires in COVID-19. Background on the study: Acute and convalescent COVID-19 specimens originated in the United States, Italy and Spain.

Using immunoSEQ multiplex PCR, the repertoire was profiled, and TCRdb retains in-frame clones only, with some absent. The table has over 150,000 clones, about 85% seen once; the top ten hold 8.3%. The CDR3 totals 13 residues. The V and J ends lost 6 bases and 8 bases, in that order; junction bases with no gene match: 7. The V gene's germline CDR1 is MNHEY and CDR2 SVGEGT. V is TRBV6-2 or TRBV6-3 and J is TRBJ2-3; 8 nucleotides line up with TRBD2. Input material: peripheral blood. The receptor was derived from a woman aged 55-69 years with COVID-19, enrolled during active disease. CDR3 sequence reads: CASSPGLATTQYF. CDR3 in DNA: TGTGCCAGCAGCCCCGGACTAGCTACTACGCAGTATTTT.